These T cell receptor beta chains were read from a single sample in a study of blood T cell repertoires in COVID-19. Method: immunoSEQ multiplex PCR; TCRdb's copy keeps in-frame clones and lacks some. The sample yields some 160,000 clones, approximately 87% seen once. Material: peripheral blood. The receptors derive from a woman aged 70-85 years with acute or convalescent COVID-19. Each CDR3 is given with its conserved first and last residue. A D gene is named only where the DNA matches it firmly. Size values are once, few and many counts, or a class for expanded clones, and some rows have none.

j_gene	v_gene	d_gene	abundance	CDR3nt	CDR3aa
TRBJ2-3	TRBV5-1	.	.	TGCGCCAGCAGCTTGGAATTATGGTCTCTGAGGGCGGATACGCAGTATTTT	CASSLELWSLRADTQYF
TRBJ1-4	TRBV19	TRBD1	.	TGTGCCAGTAGTAAAACCGGGACAGGGAAGGGGAAACTGTTTTTT	CASSKTGTGKGKLFF
TRBJ1-3	TRBV15	.	.	TGTGCCACCAGCAGAGATATAGTCCGAAACTCTGGAAACACCATATATTTT	CATSRDIVRNSGNTIYF
TRBJ1-1	TRBV20-1	TRBD1	.	TGCTCGGGACAGTTGAACACTGAAGCTTTCTTT	CSGQLNTEAFF
TRBJ1-2	TRBV4-1	.	.	TGCGCCAGCAGCCAATTCCGAGACAGTAAATATGGCTACACCTTC	CASSQFRDSKYGYTF
TRBJ2-5	TRBV4-2	TRBD2	.	TGTGCCAGCAGCCAGCACAGCGGGGGACAAGAGACCCAGTACTTC	CASSQHSGGQETQYF
TRBJ2-7	TRBV5-5	.	.	TGTGCCAGCAGCCCCAATCGGGGGAGTGCCTACGAGCAGTACTTC	CASSPNRGSAYEQYF
TRBJ2-1	TRBV6-5	.	.	TGTGCCAGCAGCATATGGACAGCTTCCTACAATGAGCAGTTCTTC	CASSIWTASYNEQFF
TRBJ2-1	TRBV3-1/TRBV3-2	TRBD2	.	TGTGCCAGCAGCCTGTTTTTGGCGGGGGGGCCATCAGATGAGCAGTTCTTC	CASSLFLAGGPSDEQFF
TRBJ1-2	TRBV27	.	.	TGTGCCAGCAGTTTAGGACAGCTCTATGGCTACACCTTC	CASSLGQLYGYTF
TRBJ1-1	TRBV4-1	.	.	TGCGCCAGCAGCCAAGAAGGGTCCAGGGCGACTGAAGCTTTCTTT	CASSQEGSRATEAFF
TRBJ1-4	TRBV7-9	.	.	TGTGCCAGCAGCCGGACAGAAGGGCGGGAAAAACTGTTTTTT	CASSRTEGREKLFF
TRBJ2-2	TRBV19	.	few	TGTGCCAGTAGAGTTTACCTAGGAAGCACCGGGGAGCTGTTTTTT	CASRVYLGSTGELFF